This entry is about one TCR beta chain. What it recognizes is unknown. The data are from a study of T cell responses to AZD1222 COVID-19 vaccine. About the study: Combined were second doses at about 4 or about 12 weeks. General study results and limits: Dominant CD4 TCR responses targeted spike regions 160-218 and 743-854. Compared with day 0, the breadth and depth of the Spike-specific TCR repertoire rose significantly after two doses of AZD1222.

The assay was immunoSEQ multiplex PCR, and TCRdb's table has in-frame clones only and misses some. Of 150,000 to 200,000 clones in the sample, around 94% were seen once. Trimming stripped 0 bases from V and 2 bases from J, with 8 bases between. The germline V gene has CDR1 SEHNR and CDR2 FQNEAQ (reference sequence). CDR3 length: 16 amino acids. The sequence came from an adult in good health. This material consisted of peripheral blood, taken on day 0 of AZD1222 vaccination. The chain uses TRBV7-9 and TRBJ1-6; tentatively, D is TRBD1 (6 bases). The CDR3 loop reads CASSLAQGPYNSPLHF. CDR3 coding DNA: TGTGCCAGCAGCTTAGCCCAGGGGCCCTATAATTCACCCCTCCACTTT.